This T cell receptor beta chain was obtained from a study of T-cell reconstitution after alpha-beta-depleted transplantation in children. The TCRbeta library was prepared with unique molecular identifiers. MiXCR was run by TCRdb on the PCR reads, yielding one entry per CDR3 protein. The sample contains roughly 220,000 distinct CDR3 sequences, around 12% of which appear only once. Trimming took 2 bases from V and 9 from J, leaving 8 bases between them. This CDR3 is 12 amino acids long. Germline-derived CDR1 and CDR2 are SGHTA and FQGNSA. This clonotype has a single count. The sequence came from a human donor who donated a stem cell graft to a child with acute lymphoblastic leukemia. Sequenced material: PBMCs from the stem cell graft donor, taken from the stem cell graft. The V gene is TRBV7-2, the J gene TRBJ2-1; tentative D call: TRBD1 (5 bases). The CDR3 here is CASSLSGFEQFF. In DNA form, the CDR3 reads TGTGCCAGCAGCTTATCAGGGTTTGAGCAGTTCTTC.